This TCR beta chain emerged from a study of glioma-infiltrating T cells after dendritic cell vaccination. Time point defined: after dendritic cell vaccination, including at tumor progression/relapse. Blood PBMC samples: pre-vaccination, two weeks post third vaccination, and at tumor progression. Primers: 60 V beta forward and 13 J beta reverse. Produced via immunoSEQ multiplex PCR; TCRdb's table is partial and in-frame only. This sample yields 20,000 to 30,000 clones, of which just under 90% are seen a single time; about 3.2% belongs to the top ten. Findings and limits, study-wide: Longer survival after dendritic cell vaccination followed higher pretreatment TIL content. TCR clonality showed no direct relationship with survival.

About this clone itself: Its antigen is currently unknown.

CDR3 length: 17 amino acids. Germline assignment: CDR1 LGHNT and CDR2 FRNRAP. V lost 6 bases and J 0 bases, leaving 18 bases between the germline ends. This clonotype was obtained from a human donor with glioblastoma. The sequenced sample was blood, obtained after dendritic cell vaccination. This chain uses TRBV12-5 with TRBJ1-3; maybe TRBD1 (5 bases). For the CDR3, the DNA is TGTGCTAGTGGCCGAACAGGTAATCCAACCTCTGGAAACACCATATATTTT. It codes for CASGRTGNPTSGNTIYF.